This T cell receptor (beta chain) was recovered during a study of CD8+ T cells in alopecia areata. Extraction of RNA preceded its reverse transcription into cDNA, which served as the sequencing template. Sequenced by immunoSEQ multiplex PCR; TCRdb stores in-frame clones only, minus some. The sample has some 2,500 clones, none seen only once. This clone was counted ten times or more. The genes and germline here are from mouse. The read gets to within 4 residues of the CDR3 end, and the germline J gene fills in the rest. CDR3 length equals 14 residues. V lost 1 base, J lost 1 base, and 8 bases lay in between. Looked up from germline, CDR1 is FNHDT and CDR2 is SITEND (reference sequence).

Material: lesional skin. This clonotype originated in a C3H/HeJ mouse with alopecia areata. MHC haplotype: H2-k. The V call is TRBV19, the J call TRBJ1-1, with D perhaps TRBD1 (5 bases). The CDR3 loop reads CASSIWGGNTEVFF. CDR3 bases read: TGTGCCAGCAGTATATGGGGGGGAAACACA.